Below, 28 T cell receptor beta chains from the same sample are listed, as sequenced in a study of T cell repertoires in cytomegalovirus infection. TCRdb re-called the reads through MiXCR, storing one row per CDR3 protein. The data hold approximately 500,000 distinct CDR3 sequences, with approximately 16% observed a single time. The sequencing sample was made of CD8+ T cells from PBMCs. Receptors were obtained from a human donor in good health (CMV status not recorded). Some clones in this sample may be carry-over from other donors' samples.

This clonotype was seen a handful of times. This chain uses TRBV27 with TRBJ2-5; 7 bases map to TRBD1. CDR1 and CDR2 (germline): MNHEY, SMNVEV (reference sequence). The CDR3 covers 12 residues. V shed 6 bases and J 7 bases; nucleotides not matched to a gene: 5. The CDR3 bases are TGTGCCAGCAGAACAGGGGAAGGGACCCAGTACTTC. Translation: CASRTGEGTQYF.

This clonotype was seen ten or more times. The V gene is TRBV7-9, the J gene TRBJ1-3, with D hard to call. Germline V lookup: CDR1 SEHNR, CDR2 FQNEAQ (reference sequence). Deletions cut 8 bases from V and 0 bases from J, with 8 bases between. The CDR3 loop spans 13 amino acids. The chain's CDR3 is CASLANSGNTIYF. The CDR3 DNA reads as TGTGCCAGCCTGGCTAACTCTGGAAACACCATATATTTT.

In its sample, this clonotype was seen a few times. This rearrangement joins TRBV10-3 to TRBJ1-1; perhaps TRBD1 as D (5 bases). Germline CDR1 is ENHRY and CDR2 is SYGVKD. CDR3 length: 14 residues. V was pared by 3 bases and J by 3 bases, with 11 bases between. The CDR3 reads CAISDGGYYTEAFF. CDR3 nucleotides: TGTGCCATCAGTGATGGGGGTTACTACACTGAAGCTTTCTTT.

This clonotype was seen many times. V usage is TRBV24-1 and J usage is TRBJ2-5; no clear D. Germline assignment: CDR1 KGHDR and CDR2 SFDVKD. V was clipped by 9 bases and J by 5 bases, with 9 bases between them. This CDR3 has 11 amino acids. The CDR3 loop is CATGTAETQYF. In DNA, the CDR3 is TGTGCCACCGGCACGGCGGAGACCCAGTACTTC.

The chain carries TRBV27 and TRBJ2-3, with TRBD2 matching over 8 bases. Unmatched junction bases numbered 9, after V lost 5 bases and J lost 8 bases. CDR3 size: 14 residues. Looked up from germline, CDR1 is MNHEY and CDR2 is SMNVEV (reference sequence). CDR3 in DNA: TGTGCCAGCAGTAGCGGGACTAGTTACCTTACGCAGTATTTT. As protein: CASSSGTSYLTQYF.

The table lists this clonotype with a few counts. This chain links TRBV4-1 with TRBJ2-5; D may be TRBD2 (5 bases). V was clipped by 4 bases and J by 4 bases, with 13 bases between them. The germline gives CDR1 MGHRA, CDR2 YSYEKL. This CDR3 spans 14 amino acids. DNA of the CDR3: TGCGCCAGCAGCCGCACCCTAGCACCAGAGACCCAGTACTTC. It yields the protein CASSRTLAPETQYF.

At least ten counts were recorded for this clonotype. The CDR3 nucleotides are TGTGCCAGCAGTTTATTCGAACAGGGGGCCTACGAGCAGTACTTC. This gives the protein CASSLFEQGAYEQYF. The rearrangement links TRBV28 to TRBJ2-7, with TRBD1 identical over 8 bases. With 1 base clipped from V and 2 bases from J, the junction kept 4 bases outside the gene matches. There are 15 residues in the CDR3. Germline V lookup: CDR1 MDHEN, CDR2 SYDVKM.

This clonotype was observed at least ten times. The gene calls are TRBV25-1 and TRBJ2-5; 7 bases match TRBD1. The length of the CDR3 is 13 residues. V was clipped by 6 bases and J by 2 bases; unmatched bases: 3. Germline V lookup: CDR1 MGHDK, CDR2 SYGVNS. CDR3 DNA: TGTGCCAGCAGGCCGGGACAGCAAGAGACCCAGTACTTC. Its protein product is CASRPGQQETQYF.

Many counts were recorded for this clonotype. The J gene is TRBJ2-7, the V gene TRBV7-9; 12 bases fit TRBD1. V lost 5 bases to trimming and J lost 6 bases; unmatched junction nucleotides: 5. The CDR3 length is 14 residues. Germline assignment: CDR1 SEHNR and CDR2 FQNEAQ (reference sequence). The CDR3 sequence: CASSHRDRGREQYF. For the CDR3, the DNA is TGTGCCAGCAGCCACCGGGACAGGGGGCGCGAGCAGTACTTC. The full variable domain, rest sourced from reference TRBV7-9 and TRBJ2-7, is DTGVSQNPRHKITKRGQNVTFRCDPISEHNRLYWYRQTLGQGPEFLTYFQNEAQLEKSRLLSDRFSAERPKGSFSTLEIQRTEQGDSAMYLCASSHRDRGREQYFGPGTRLTVT.

This clonotype was seen at least ten times. The V and J genes are TRBV6-1 and TRBJ1-5; the D is unclear. Trimming removed 4 bases at V and 3 bases at J, with 10 bases between. Germline V lookup: CDR1 MNHNS, CDR2 SASEGT. The CDR3 has 14 residues. CDR3 loop: CASSVPGPNQPQHF. As DNA, the CDR3 is TGTGCCAGCAGTGTGCCCGGCCCCAATCAGCCCCAGCATTTT.

Turning to this clonotype: One end of the junction varies from germline; a read error may be responsible. The chain is built from TRBV6-1 and TRBJ1-5, with D uncertain. The CDR3 totals 15 residues. CDR1 and CDR2 (germline): MNHNS, SASEGT. DNA of the CDR3: TGTGCCAGAAGTGAAGTGTTCAGCAGCAATCAGCCCCAGCATTTT. Translating gives CARSEVFSSNQPQHF.

In this sample, this clonotype turned up many times. J is TRBJ1-1 and V is TRBV7-9; 10 bases match TRBD1. J was trimmed by 5 bases and V by 3 bases; bases with no gene match: 6. The CDR3 sequence is 15 residues long. Per germline, CDR1 SEHNR and CDR2 FQNEAQ (reference sequence). The CDR3 spells CASSFRQGARTEAFF. In nucleotides, the CDR3 is TGTGCCAGCAGCTTTAGACAGGGGGCACGTACTGAAGCTTTCTTT.

Worth noting for this clonotype: A clone one base away is much larger, so this may be a read error. This sequence joins TRBV4-1 and TRBJ1-5; no firm D call. This CDR3 comprises 14 residues. Germline CDR1 is MGHRA and CDR2 is YSYEKL. CDR3 DNA sequence: TGCGCCAGCAGCCAAGTTACAGCCAATCAGCCCCAGCGTTTT. The encoded protein is CASSQVTANQPQRF.

The chain couples TRBV28 to TRBJ2-3; 7 positions match TRBD2. Germline values: CDR1 MDHEN, CDR2 SYDVKM. This CDR3 is 13 amino acids long. CDR3 residues: CVSRGRSVDTQYF. The CDR3 coding sequence is TGTGTCTCCCGCGGGAGATCAGTGGATACGCAGTATTTT.

The V gene is TRBV4-2, the J gene TRBJ2-2, with TRBD2 identical over 9 bases. This CDR3 comprises 19 residues. The germline V gene has CDR1 LGHNA and CDR2 YNFKEQ. The V gene end was trimmed by 2 bases and the J gene end by 1 base; junction bases not matched to a gene: 11. The DNA of the CDR3 is TGTGCCAGCAGCCAAATGAGCGTCTTAGCGGGGGTGAACACCGGGGAGCTGTTTTTT. Translating gives CASSQMSVLAGVNTGELFF.

The table lists this clonotype with many counts. The V and J genes are TRBV5-4 and TRBJ2-1; 13 bases match TRBD2. The length of the CDR3 is 15 residues. Germline V gene data show CDR1 as SGHNT and CDR2 as YYREEE (reference sequence). V lost 5 bases, J lost 5 bases, and 4 bases stayed unmatched. As DNA, the CDR3 is TGTGCCAGCAGTCCTGGACTAGCGGGAGACAATGAGCAGTTCTTC. Its translation: CASSPGLAGDNEQFF. Looking up the rest from reference TRBV5-4 and TRBJ2-1 gives the full variable domain: ETGVTQSPTHLIKTRGQQVTLRCSSQSGHNTVSWYQQALGQGPQFIFQYYREEENGRGNFPPRFSGLQFPNYSSELNVNALELDDSALYLCASSPGLAGDNEQFFGPGTRLTVL.

V usage is TRBV7-9 and J usage is TRBJ1-4; weak D call: TRBD1 (5 bases). The germline V gene has CDR1 SEHNR and CDR2 FQNEAQ (reference sequence). This CDR3 spans 13 amino acids. V was pared by 4 bases and J by 5 bases, with 8 bases between. The CDR3 bases are TGTGCCAGCAGCTCGGGGCTAAATGAAAAACTGTTTTTT. It yields the protein CASSSGLNEKLFF.

This clonotype was seen at least ten times. The V and J genes are TRBV12-3 or TRBV12-4 and TRBJ2-7; D may correspond to TRBD1 or TRBD2 (6 bases each). Trimming took 7 bases from V and 0 from J, leaving 19 bases between them. This CDR3 contains 16 residues. CDR3 in amino acids: CASKEGRDKTSYEQYF. The CDR3 DNA sequence: TGTGCCAGCAAGGAGGGTCGGGACAAAACCTCCTACGAGCAGTACTTC.

As concerns this clonotype: Possible read error: a much larger clone is one base away. The CDR3 coding sequence is TGTGCCCGCAGTGTCCGGGACTATTACTACGAGCAGTACTTC. Its protein product is CARSVRDYYYEQYF. The chain uses TRBV6-6 and TRBJ2-7; 7 nucleotides match TRBD2. Germline V gene sequence: CDR1 MNHNY, CDR2 SVGAGI (reference sequence). The CDR3 consists of 14 residues.

This clonotype was detected only a few times. The rearrangement joins TRBV2 to TRBJ1-2; D perhaps matches TRBD1 (5 bases). The CDR3 totals 14 residues. Deletions cut 6 bases from V and 2 bases from J, with 13 bases between. Germline V gives CDR1 SNHLY, CDR2 FYNNEI. CDR3 nucleotide sequence: TGTGCCAGCAGGGGCGGGGACGGGAACTATGGCTACACCTTC. This codes for CASRGGDGNYGYTF.

This clonotype was counted ten times or more. The chain links TRBV14 to TRBJ2-7; D gene unclear. V shed 1 base and J shed 5 bases, with 12 bases lying between them. Germline CDR1 SGHDN, CDR2 FVKESK. The CDR3 is 14 residues long. CDR3 bases: TGTGCCAGCAGCCAAGCCAGGTACTGGAACGAGCAGTACTTC. It yields the protein CASSQARYWNEQYF.

The chain joins TRBV2 to TRBJ1-3; no definite D call. CDR3 length equals 16 residues. The germline gives CDR1 SNHLY, CDR2 FYNNEI. V was cut by 0 bases and J by 6 bases, with 15 bases left in between. The CDR3 reads CASSEARRDPKNTIYF. The CDR3 DNA reads TGTGCCAGCAGTGAAGCGCGGAGGGATCCTAAAAACACCATATATTTT.

V is TRBV27 and J is TRBJ2-7; 11 bases agree with TRBD1. In germline, CDR1 is MNHEY, CDR2 SMNVEV (reference sequence). V trimming: 7 bases; J trimming: 7 bases; junction bases outside the gene matches: 3. This CDR3 region has 12 residues. CDR3 DNA sequence: TGTGCCAGCACCGGGACAGGGGGAGAGCAGTACTTC. Translated: CASTGTGGEQYF.

The CDR3 DNA is TGTGCCAGCAGTTACGCTTCGAGGGGGAACACCGGGGAGCTGTTTTTT. Translating gives CASSYASRGNTGELFF. The chain uses TRBV6-1 and TRBJ2-2; D is possibly TRBD1 or TRBD2 (5 bases each). Germline loops: CDR1 MNHNS, CDR2 SASEGT. The V end was cut by 5 bases, the J end by 1 base, with 14 bases between. The CDR3 sequence is 16 residues long.

This clonotype was seen repeatedly, ten times or more. The chain uses TRBV11-2 and TRBJ2-7; D remains unclear. Trimming took off 3 bases at V and 2 bases at J, with 8 bases between the two ends. CDR3 size: 13 residues. Germline V gene data show CDR1 as SGHAT and CDR2 as FQNNGV. The CDR3 region is CASSLEYTYEQYF. In DNA form, the CDR3 reads TGTGCCAGCAGCTTGGAATATACCTACGAGCAGTACTTC.

V gene TRBV29-1 combines with J gene TRBJ1-2, with 9 bases aligning to TRBD1. Germline CDR1 is SQVTM and CDR2 is ANQGSEA. V shed 0 bases, J shed 4 bases, and the junction held 9 bases outside the gene matches. This CDR3 region has 16 residues. The CDR3 coding sequence is TGCAGCGTTGAAGATTGGGGGGGGACAGGGCCCTATGGCTACACCTTC. Translation gives CSVEDWGGTGPYGYTF.

As for this clonotype: A much more abundant neighbour one base away suggests this may be a read error. V usage is TRBV7-9 and J usage is TRBJ1-1, with D uncertain. Germline CDR1 reads SEHNR; CDR2 reads FQNEAQ (reference sequence). V was pared by 6 bases and J by 0 bases, with 5 bases between. The length of the CDR3 is 12 residues. CDR3: CASRELNTEAFF. CDR3 coding DNA: TGTGCCAGCAGAGAACTGAACACTGAAGCTTTCTTT.

There are a few counts of this clonotype. The chain has TRBV3-1 and TRBJ1-1; the D gene is possibly TRBD1 (5 bases). Germline-derived CDR1 and CDR2 are LGHDT and YNNKEL (reference sequence). V lost 7 bases and J 2 bases, leaving 14 bases between the germline ends. This CDR3 has 14 amino acids. The CDR3 DNA follows: TGTGCCAGCACCCCAGGGACGGCAAACACTGAAGCTTTCTTT. It codes for CASTPGTANTEAFF.